A single T cell receptor beta chain is shown here with its context. The data originate from a study of blood T cell repertoires in COVID-19. Study background: Researchers got acute and convalescent COVID-19 samples from the United States, Italy and Spain. In each case, the material was cDNA or gDNA derived from T cells, B-cell-depleted T cells, or PBMCs.

In the original workflow: Amplified reference gene primers provided the basis for estimating nucleated cell counts. Measured with immunoSEQ multiplex PCR; TCRdb has only the in-frame clones, and not every one. V, J and clone size are taken as reported in that table, and D and trimming were inferred from the DNA itself. The data hold 350,000 to 450,000 clones, with 85% observed a single time. The source material was peripheral blood. This clonotype originated in a woman aged 18-29 years with acute or convalescent COVID-19.

CDR3 nucleotide sequence: TGTGCCTGGGATGACAGGGAGGACACTGAAGCTTTCTTT. Translated, it gives CAWDDREDTEAFF. This chain connects TRBV30 to TRBJ1-1; TRBD1 matches at 7 bases. The V segment lost 5 bases and the J segment 3 bases; nucleotides outside the gene matches: 6. Germline assignment: CDR1 GTSNPN and CDR2 SVGIG (reference sequence). The CDR3 consists of 13 residues.